A single T cell receptor beta chain is shown here with its context. Antigen unknown. One end of the junction does not line up with germline, which may come from a read error. The CDR3 extends over 15 amino acids. Per the germline V gene, CDR1 is MNHNS and CDR2 is SASEGT. The data were obtained in a study of tumor and adjacent non-tumor tissue in lung cancer. Study context: Patients comprised 12 adenocarcinoma, a couple of squamous cell carcinoma and 1 small cell lung cancer.

The template was RNA from unsorted bulk tissue. TCRbeta libraries were built with three rounds of nested PCR, modified from ARM-PCR. TCRdb independently ran MiXCR on the multiplex PCR reads; one entry per CDR3 protein. The sample lists 65,000 to 95,000 distinct CDR3 sequences; approximately 68% were seen once. Study-wide results and caveats: Tumor tissue had significantly higher TCR diversity than normal lung.

The sequenced material came from lung tumor tissue. This clonotype was sampled from a woman in her seventies with non-small cell lung cancer. This rearrangement joins TRBV6-1 to TRBJ2-7; D possibly matches TRBD1 or TRBD2 (5 bases each). CDR3 region: CASSEGPGAQYEQCF. CDR3 bases: TGTGCCAGCAGTGAAGGTCCCGGGGCGCAGTACGAGCAGTGCTTC.